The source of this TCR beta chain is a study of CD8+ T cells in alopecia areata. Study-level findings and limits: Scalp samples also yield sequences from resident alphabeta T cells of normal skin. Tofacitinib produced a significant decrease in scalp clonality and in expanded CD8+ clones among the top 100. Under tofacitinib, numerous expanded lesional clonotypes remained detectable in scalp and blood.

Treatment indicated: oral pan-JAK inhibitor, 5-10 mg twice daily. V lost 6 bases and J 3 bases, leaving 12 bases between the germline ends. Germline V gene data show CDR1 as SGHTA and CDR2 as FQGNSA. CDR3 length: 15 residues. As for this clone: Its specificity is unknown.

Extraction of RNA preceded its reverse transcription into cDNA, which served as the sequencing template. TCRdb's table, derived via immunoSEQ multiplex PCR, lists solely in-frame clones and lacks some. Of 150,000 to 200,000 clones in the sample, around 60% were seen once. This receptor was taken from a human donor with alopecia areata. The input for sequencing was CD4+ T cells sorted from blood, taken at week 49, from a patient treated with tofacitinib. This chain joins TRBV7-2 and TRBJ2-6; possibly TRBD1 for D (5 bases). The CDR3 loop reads CASRDRGSGANVLTF. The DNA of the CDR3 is TGTGCCAGCAGAGATAGGGGCAGTGGGGCCAACGTCCTGACTTTC.